This entry lists 29 T cell receptor beta chains sequenced from one sample in a study of PD-L1 blockade in urothelial cancer. Using immunoSEQ multiplex PCR, the repertoire was profiled, and TCRdb retains in-frame clones only, with some absent. The sample lists 30,000 to 45,000 clones; more than 70% were seen once. This specimen consisted of PBMCs, obtained around atezolizumab (anti-PD-L1) treatment. The receptor set was obtained from a man in his 60s with urothelial cancer.

This clone was seen only once. The V and J genes are TRBV29-1 and TRBJ2-3, with a possible D match to TRBD1 (5 bases). The CDR3 runs to 14 residues. V gave up 4 bases and J gave up 1 base, with 12 bases separating them. The V gene's germline CDR1 is SQVTM and CDR2 ANQGSEA. CDR3 nucleotides: TGCAGCGTTGGGGCAGGGATGGGCACAGATACGCAGTATTTT. Translation: CSVGAGMGTDTQYF.

The chain uses TRBV5-4 and TRBJ1-5, with D perhaps matching TRBD1 (6 bases). Trimming took 2 bases from V and 0 from J, leaving 12 bases between them. Germline CDR1 reads SGHNT; CDR2 reads YYREEE (reference sequence). CDR3 length: 16 amino acids. In DNA, the CDR3 is TGTGCCAGCAGCTTTGGGGGCCCATATAGCAATCAGCCCCAGCATTTT. It specifies CASSFGGPYSNQPQHF.

This clone was detected once. The chain uses TRBV4-2 and TRBJ2-5; 10 bases line up with TRBD2. Trimming cost V 0 bases and J 7 bases; bases outside gene matches: 11. The CDR3 extends over 17 amino acids. CDR1 and CDR2 from the germline V gene are LGHNA and YNFKEQ. The CDR3 loop reads CASSQDISGRAPGTQYF. The CDR3 nucleotides are TGTGCCAGCAGCCAAGATATCAGCGGGAGGGCTCCAGGGACCCAGTACTTC.

The chain employs TRBV2 and TRBJ1-2, with TRBD1 matching 9 bases. The V and J ends lost 6 bases and 4 bases, in that order; junction bases with no gene match: 9. Germline V lookup: CDR1 SNHLY, CDR2 FYNNEI. This CDR3 is 15 amino acids long. CDR3 sequence (DNA): TGTGCCAGCAGCCCCCACAGGGGGCGCGTCTATGGCTACACCTTC. This gives the protein CASSPHRGRVYGYTF.

The chain has TRBV28 and TRBJ1-2; TRBD1 aligns across 11 bases. V shed 5 bases, J shed 7 bases, and the junction held 9 bases outside the gene matches. The germline CDR1 and CDR2 sequences are MDHEN and SYDVKM. This CDR3 is 15 amino acids long. In nucleotides, the CDR3 is TGTGCCAGCAGTCCGCTCGGACAGGGGGCGCCTGGCTACACCTTC. Its translation: CASSPLGQGAPGYTF.

This clone was recorded a few times. The chain couples TRBV9 to TRBJ1-1, with D possibly TRBD1 on 6 matching bases. The CDR3 runs to 16 residues. V gave up 4 bases and J gave up 0 bases, with 16 bases separating them. CDR1 and CDR2 from the germline V gene are SGDLS and YYNGEE. Here the CDR3 DNA reads TGTGCCAGCAGCCCCCGGGACATTTTTATGAACACTGAAGCTTTCTTT. It translates to CASSPRDIFMNTEAFF. The whole variable domain, filled in from reference TRBV9 and TRBJ1-1, reads DSGVTQTPKHLITATGQRVTLRCSPRSGDLSVYWYQQSLDQGLQFLIQYYNGEERAKGNILERFSAQQFPDLHSELNLSSLELGDSALYFCASSPRDIFMNTEAFFGQGTRLTVV.

The CDR3 is CASSLTAGGKAHEQYF. The CDR3 region has the DNA TGTGCCAGCTCCTTGACTGCGGGAGGAAAGGCCCACGAGCAGTACTTC. The chain is built from TRBV18 and TRBJ2-7; 8 bases fit TRBD2. The germline V gene encodes CDR1 KGHSH and CDR2 LQKENI. V dropped 6 bases and J dropped 5; count of bases not matched to a gene: 15. This CDR3 spans 16 amino acids.

The chain is built from TRBV10-2 and TRBJ1-5, with 9 nucleotides matching TRBD1. There are 16 residues in the CDR3. Trimming cost V 0 bases and J 4 bases; bases outside gene matches: 4. The germline V gene has CDR1 WSHSY and CDR2 SAAADI. This chain's CDR3 is CASSESRTGANQPQHF. The CDR3 region has the DNA TGCGCCAGCAGTGAGTCTAGGACAGGGGCGAATCAGCCCCAGCATTTT.

In its sample, this clone was seen a few times. This chain links TRBV29-1 with TRBJ2-7, with 13 positions matching TRBD2. CDR3 length: 15 residues. After removal of 5 bases from V and 6 bases from J, the junction contained 10 bases not matched to a gene. Germline-derived CDR1 and CDR2 are SQVTM and ANQGSEA. The CDR3 DNA reads TGCAGCGTTTCCGGACTAGCGGGAGCTCTCAGCGAGCAGTACTTC. Amino acid sequence: CSVSGLAGALSEQYF.

The chain has TRBV19 and TRBJ2-1; D remains unclear. Germline V gene data show CDR1 as LNHDA and CDR2 as SQIVND (reference sequence). V gave up 6 bases and J gave up 2 bases, with 8 bases separating them. This CDR3 has 13 residues. The CDR3 nucleotides read TGTGCCAGTAGCCGGCAGGCCTACAATGAGCAGTTCTTC. Amino acid sequence: CASSRQAYNEQFF.

The CDR3 region has the DNA TGTGCCAGCAGCCCCGACAGGGTAAGGGAGCAGTACTTC. This translates into CASSPDRVREQYF. The V gene is TRBV7-2, the J gene TRBJ2-7; 7 bases match TRBD1. Germline assignment: CDR1 SGHTA and CDR2 FQGNSA. The J segment lost 7 bases and the V segment lost 5 bases, leaving 8 bases of the junction unmatched. The CDR3 consists of 13 residues.

This clone was observed a single time. The genes are TRBV28 and TRBJ1-2, with D perhaps matching TRBD1 (6 bases). The germline V gene encodes CDR1 MDHEN and CDR2 SYDVKM. The CDR3 sequence is 14 residues long. V was shortened by 3 bases and J by 7 bases, with 15 bases between the two germline ends. CDR3 sequence (DNA): TGTGCCAGCAGTTTGTCCGAAGGGGGTGGTGGCTACACCTTC. This translates into CASSLSEGGGGYTF.

The CDR3 DNA sequence: TGTGCCAGCAGTGATAACAGGGGTAACAATCAGCCCCAGCATTTT. Residues: CASSDNRGNNQPQHF. The chain links TRBV2 to TRBJ1-5, with 7 bases identical to TRBD1. The CDR3 is 15 residues long. The V gene end was trimmed by 3 bases and the J gene end by 3 bases; junction bases not matched to a gene: 5. Per the germline V gene, CDR1 is SNHLY and CDR2 is FYNNEI.

The chain combines TRBV27 with TRBJ1-5; TRBD1 aligns across 7 bases. Germline CDR1 reads MNHEY; CDR2 reads SMNVEV (reference sequence). The trim removed 5 bases at V and 6 bases at J, leaving 10 bases unmatched. This CDR3 comprises 15 residues. Here the CDR3 DNA reads TGTGCCAGCAGTCCCGGGACAGCGTTTGGTCAGCCCCAGCATTTT. Its translation is CASSPGTAFGQPQHF.

Only a few counts were recorded for this clone. The V call is TRBV5-4, the J call TRBJ2-7, with D possibly TRBD1 on 5 matching bases. Trimming took 4 bases from V and 7 from J, leaving 15 bases between them. Germline assignment: CDR1 SGHNT and CDR2 YYREEE (reference sequence). The CDR3 is made up of 13 amino acids. CDR3: CASSPGQLGEQYF. As DNA, the CDR3 is TGTGCCAGCAGCCCAGGACAACTGGGGGAGCAGTACTTC.

The J gene is TRBJ2-5, the V gene TRBV25-1; TRBD2 agrees at 12 bases. The CDR3 extends over 14 amino acids. Germline-derived CDR1 and CDR2 are MGHDK and SYGVNS. Losses at the gene ends were 4 bases for V and 5 bases for J; bases not matched to a gene: 2. CDR3 DNA sequence: TGTGCCAGCAGTGGCCTAGCGGGAGGGGAGACCCAGTACTTC. Amino acid sequence: CASSGLAGGETQYF.

The chain couples TRBV28 to TRBJ2-3; 10 positions agree with TRBD2. The germline CDR1 and CDR2 sequences are MDHEN and SYDVKM. V lost 3 bases and J lost 6; bases outside the gene matches: 6. This CDR3 spans 15 amino acids. The CDR3 loop reads CASSFRAGGRDTQYF. The CDR3 nucleotides are TGTGCCAGCAGTTTCCGAGCGGGGGGGAGGGATACGCAGTATTTT.

The rearrangement uses TRBV5-1 and TRBJ1-5; 8 nucleotides match TRBD1. This CDR3 region has 15 residues. V shed 4 bases and J 8 bases; nucleotides not matched to a gene: 11. Germline CDR1 SGHRS, CDR2 YFSETQ. The CDR3 DNA follows: TGCGCCAGCAGCCCCGGGACAGGCGACTTTGAGCCCCAGCATTTT. This codes for CASSPGTGDFEPQHF.

V usage is TRBV5-1 and J usage is TRBJ2-3; the D is unclear. This CDR3 has 12 residues. Looked up from germline, CDR1 is SGHRS and CDR2 is YFSETQ. Trimming stripped 2 bases from V and 2 bases from J, with 3 bases between. CDR3 in DNA: TGCGCCAGCAGCTTTCTCACAGATACGCAGTATTTT. Translated: CASSFLTDTQYF.

The chain joins TRBV9 to TRBJ1-2, with D tentatively TRBD1 (5 bases). Germline V lookup: CDR1 SGDLS, CDR2 YYNGEE. The CDR3 length is 14 residues. The germline V and J ends were trimmed by 0 bases and 2 bases, with 8 bases remaining between them. CDR3 in amino acids: CASSVAGPNYGYTF. The DNA of the CDR3 is TGTGCCAGCAGCGTAGCAGGGCCGAACTATGGCTACACCTTC.

This chain joins TRBV30 and TRBJ2-7; a possible D gene is TRBD1 (5 bases). The germline CDR1 and CDR2 sequences are GTSNPN and SVGIG (reference sequence). This CDR3 region has 14 residues. The ends were cut back, 2 bases at V and 1 base at J, with 12 bases in the middle. CDR3 bases: TGTGCCTGGAGTATCAGGGTTAGATCCTACGAGCAGTACTTC. This encodes CAWSIRVRSYEQYF.

The rearrangement joins TRBV7-9 to TRBJ2-1; D unclear. V shed 5 bases and J shed 1 base, with 18 bases lying between them. This CDR3 is 17 amino acids long. Germline V gene data show CDR1 as SEHNR and CDR2 as FQNEAQ (reference sequence). The CDR3 loop reads CASSHLTLLLSYNEQFF. For the CDR3, the DNA is TGTGCCAGCAGCCACCTGACTCTCCTCCTTTCCTACAATGAGCAGTTCTTC.

This clone is judged medium-sized. The J gene is TRBJ1-5, the V gene TRBV4-1, with D perhaps TRBD1 (5 bases). In germline, CDR1 is MGHRA, CDR2 YSYEKL. The V end lost 0 bases, the J end lost 4 bases, and 13 bases lay between the germline ends. The length of the CDR3 is 16 residues. The chain's CDR3 is CASSQDLQGWNQPQHF. For the CDR3, the DNA is TGCGCCAGCAGCCAAGATCTCCAGGGTTGGAATCAGCCCCAGCATTTT.

The rearrangement uses TRBV30 and TRBJ1-3; D perhaps matches TRBD1 (5 bases). This CDR3 region has 14 residues. Germline V lookup: CDR1 GTSNPN, CDR2 SVGIG (reference sequence). Trimming took off 2 bases at V and 3 bases at J, with 11 bases between the two ends. The CDR3 DNA reads as TGTGCCTGGAGTCGGAGGGGAAGTGGAAACACCATATATTTT. Translated: CAWSRRGSGNTIYF.

This clone appeared once. The DNA for the CDR3 is TGCGCCAGCAGCCCCGACAGGGCAGATGGCAATCAGCCCCAGCATTTT. It codes for CASSPDRADGNQPQHF. The chain links TRBV5-1 to TRBJ1-5, with 7 bases that match TRBD1. The CDR3 is 16 amino acids. Germline-derived CDR1 and CDR2 are SGHRS and YFSETQ. Germline trimming cut 4 bases from V and 2 bases from J; bases unmatched to any gene: 9.

This sequence joins TRBV29-1 and TRBJ1-2; D is unresolved. The CDR3 covers 14 residues. Germline V gene lookup returns CDR1 SQVTM and CDR2 ANQGSEA. V dropped 4 bases and J dropped 3 bases, with 15 bases sitting between them. This CDR3 reads CSVGVPPGDYGYTF. CDR3 in DNA: TGCAGCGTTGGGGTCCCCCCCGGGGACTATGGCTACACCTTC.

Worth noting for this clone: Compared with germline, one end of the junction differs, possibly owing to a read error. The rearrangement uses TRBV7-7 and TRBJ2-1; 8 bases line up with TRBD2. Looked up from germline, CDR1 is SSHAT and CDR2 is FNYEAQ (reference sequence). CDR3 length: 15 residues. DNA for the CDR3: TGTGCTAGCAGCTTAGCGGGGAGCTCCTACAATGAGCAGTTCTTC. Residues: CASSLAGSSYNEQFF.

The rearrangement links TRBV27 to TRBJ1-1; D remains unclear. Germline values: CDR1 MNHEY, CDR2 SMNVEV (reference sequence). This CDR3 contains 13 residues. Trimming removed 1 base at V and 0 bases at J, with 3 bases between. The CDR3 region has the DNA TGTGCCAGCAGTTTATGGCTGAACACTGAAGCTTTCTTT. Translation: CASSLWLNTEAFF.

The gene calls are TRBV5-5 and TRBJ1-2; TRBD1 matches at 7 bases. J gave up 2 bases and V 4 bases, and 8 bases lay outside the gene matches. Germline CDR1 reads SGHKS; CDR2 reads YYEKEE (reference sequence). CDR3 length equals 15 residues. The CDR3: CASSLGTDINYGYTF. CDR3 DNA: TGTGCCAGCAGCCTCGGGACAGATATAAACTATGGCTACACCTTC.